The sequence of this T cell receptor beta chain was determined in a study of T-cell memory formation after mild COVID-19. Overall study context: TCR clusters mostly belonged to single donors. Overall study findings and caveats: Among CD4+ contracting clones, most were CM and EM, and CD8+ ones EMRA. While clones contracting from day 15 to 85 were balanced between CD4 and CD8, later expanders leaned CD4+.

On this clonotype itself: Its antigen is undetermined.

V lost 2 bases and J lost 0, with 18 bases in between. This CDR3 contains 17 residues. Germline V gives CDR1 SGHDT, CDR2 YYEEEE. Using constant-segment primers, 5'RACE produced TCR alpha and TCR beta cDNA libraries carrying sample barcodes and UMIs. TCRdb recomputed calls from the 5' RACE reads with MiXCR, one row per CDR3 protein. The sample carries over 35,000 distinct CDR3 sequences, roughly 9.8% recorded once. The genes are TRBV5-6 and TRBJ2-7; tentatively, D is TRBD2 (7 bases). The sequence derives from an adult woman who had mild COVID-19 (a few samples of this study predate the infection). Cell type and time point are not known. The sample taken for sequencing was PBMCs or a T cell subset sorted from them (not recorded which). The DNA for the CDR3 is TGTGCCAGCAGCTTCTCTCCCGGGGGGCGGAGCTCCTACGAGCAGTACTTC. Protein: CASSFSPGGRSSYEQYF.